The entry that follows covers one T cell receptor beta chain sequence. Its target is unknown. A single base separates this from a much larger clone, so it may be a read error. The data derive from a study of shared clonotypes between healthy human individuals. About the research overall: A donor's plate count was three for CD4 naive and three for CD4 memory; CD8 naive had two and CD8 memory one. Findings and limits, study-wide: Genetic and exposure-history diversity was limited by the small donor number. Generation probability values for non-shared clonotypes were lower than those for clonotypes shared by all four donors.

Trimming took off 3 bases at V and 2 bases at J, with 2 bases between the two ends. Germline CDR1 is SGHDT and CDR2 is YYEEEE. This CDR3 is built from 11 residues. It was at deep level that the assay was run. Generated by immunoSEQ multiplex PCR, the TCRdb table keeps only in-frame clones and is missing some. This repertoire shows around 1.1 million clones, 78% found once; its top ten account for roughly 0.65%. The sample consisted of memory CD4+ T cells from PBMCs. The subset here: CD45RA-negative fraction. The clonotype was recovered from a man aged 18 to 30 in good health. Some clones in this sample may be carry-over from other donors' samples. This chain joins TRBV5-6 and TRBJ2-5; unclear D gene. The CDR3 region is CASSYQETQYF. The CDR3 coding sequence is TGTGCCAGCAGCTATCAAGAGACCCAGTACTTC.